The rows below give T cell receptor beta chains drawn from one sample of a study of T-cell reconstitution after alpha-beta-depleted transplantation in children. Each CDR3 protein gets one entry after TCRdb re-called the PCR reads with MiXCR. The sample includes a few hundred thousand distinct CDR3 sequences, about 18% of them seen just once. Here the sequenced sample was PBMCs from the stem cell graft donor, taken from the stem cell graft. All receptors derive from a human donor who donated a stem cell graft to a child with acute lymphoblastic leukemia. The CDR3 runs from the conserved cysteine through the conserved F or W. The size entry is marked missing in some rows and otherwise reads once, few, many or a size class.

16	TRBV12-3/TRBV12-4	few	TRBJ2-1	CASRISGRGPYNEQFF
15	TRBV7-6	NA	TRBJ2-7	CASSPQLRDSYEQYF
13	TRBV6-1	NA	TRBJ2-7	CASSEGGLPFQYF
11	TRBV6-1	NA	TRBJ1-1	CASSAGLEAFF
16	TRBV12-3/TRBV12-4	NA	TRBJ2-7	CASRGSSAGGTYEQYF
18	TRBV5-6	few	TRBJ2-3	CASSLAILSGGSTDTQYF
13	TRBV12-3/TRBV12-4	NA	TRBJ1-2	CASSLQPDYGYTF
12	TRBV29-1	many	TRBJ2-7	CSVVTGVNEQYF
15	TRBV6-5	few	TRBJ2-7	CASSYKPGGNYEQYF
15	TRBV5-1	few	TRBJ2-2	CASSSGWGVGGELFF
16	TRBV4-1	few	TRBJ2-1	CASSLGIRRSDNEQFF
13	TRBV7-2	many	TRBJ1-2	CASSLRQGYGYTF
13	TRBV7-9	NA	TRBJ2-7	CASSLPNFGEQYF
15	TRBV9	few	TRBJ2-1	CASSVEAGGPGEQFF
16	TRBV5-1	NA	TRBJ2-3	CASSLGWGQSTDTQYF
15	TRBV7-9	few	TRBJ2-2	CASSIQTGITGELFF
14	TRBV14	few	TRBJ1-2	CASSQDVELYGYTF
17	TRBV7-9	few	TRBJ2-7	CASSSIYPPNRGGEQYF
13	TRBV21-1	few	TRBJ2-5	CASSKHPQETQYF
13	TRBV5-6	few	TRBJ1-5	CASSSDRGQPQHF
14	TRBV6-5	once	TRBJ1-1	CASSYSDRVRRAFF